The present T cell receptor (beta chain) was sequenced within a study of blood T cell repertoires in COVID-19 (dated by TCRdb to about 2020). A note on the overall study: Samples from collaborators originated in the United States, Italy and Spain and spanned both the acute and convalescent phases of COVID-19. Where HLA class I and class II types were available, the types were taken from metadata supplied by the sample provider, not from assay-based typing. A freely available public database, intended as a resource for researchers studying the immune response to SARS-CoV-2, is where the repertoires were released. Sample metadata almost always included a de-identified subject ID, COVID-19 status, age in years and sex. The samples were drawn from the first 160 participants of the ongoing ImmuneRACE study and from more than 1,000 subjects provided by 6 global collaborators. The prospective study material was composed of cDNA or gDNA derived from T cells, B-cell-depleted T cells, or PBMCs. The dataset comprised deeply sampled blood TCRbeta repertoires from subjects exposed to, actively infected with, or recovered from COVID-19. What the research found in general, with its limitations: The amount of clinical and demographic metadata varied by source and participant and was provided uncurated.

Whole blood was collected in K2EDTA tubes by collaborating institutions according to the institutions' own protocols. For TCRbeta analysis, collaborators shipped samples as frozen whole blood, isolated PBMCs, or DNA extracted from either of those sample types. As for this clone: Its antigen has not been determined. No base quality information exists; no much larger clone differs at one position.

TCRbeta CDR3 regions were amplified from genomic DNA by means of the immunoSEQ Assay, a bias-controlled multiplex PCR. From the authors' description of their analysis: Within the assay, amplification of reference gene primers was used to estimate how many nucleated cells each sample contained. Sequence reads were collapsed and filtered to measure the absolute abundance of every unique TCRbeta CDR3 rearrangement. Productive Simpson clonality was computed per sample as the square root of Simpson's diversity index over productive rearrangements. The table comes from immuneACCESS by way of TCRdb, which keeps in-frame sequences with V and J called. Part of the clones is missing from these tables; in studies checked, under half for an unresolved V gene and the rest for unknown reasons. V, J and clone size are those of that table, while D and trimming were read from the DNA. This sample holds about 230,000 clones; roughly 80% were observed only once. In total, the top ten clones hold roughly 7.9% of the sample.

Sequencing used peripheral blood. The TCR sequence derives from an elderly woman with acute or convalescent COVID-19.

The sequence in DNA is TGTGCCAGCAGGGGACAGGGGAACACTGAAGCTTTCTTT. Its translation is CASRGQGNTEAFF. The V and J genes are TRBV5-6 and TRBJ1-1; the junction holds 9 bases that match TRBD1. Its CDR3 holds 13 amino acids, cysteine through phenylalanine. The sequence is cut down to CDR3 DNA, 39 bases in frame from base 1. Trimmed from V: 5 bases; trimmed from J: 1 base; junction bases lacking a gene match: 0. As encoded in the germline V gene, CDR1 is SGHDT while CDR2 is YYEEEE.